The entry that follows covers one TCR beta chain sequence. No antigen is known for it. With 3 bases clipped from V and 7 bases from J, the junction kept 6 bases outside the gene matches. The CDR3 loop spans 14 amino acids. Per germline, CDR1 SGHRS and CDR2 YFSETQ. Amplification used 60 Vbeta primers and 13 Jbeta primers. Sequenced by immunoSEQ multiplex PCR; TCRdb stores in-frame clones only, minus some. The sample has roughly 140,000 clones; 82% are singletons. The sample belongs to a study of cytomegalovirus exposure and HLA in healthy donors. General observations from the study: Equally common other TCR beta chains were less clonally expanded than HLA-associated ones, a later analysis found. Earlier analysis yielded a pattern in which most TCR beta V segments were productive about 87% or about 30% of the time.

The sequence was collected from a male donor in good health and CMV-seronegative. The chain is built from TRBV5-1 and TRBJ1-2, with 10 positions matching TRBD1. The sequenced material came from PBMCs. The CDR3 is CASSWTGGSSGYTF. In DNA form, the CDR3 reads TGCGCCAGCAGCTGGACAGGGGGGAGTAGTGGCTACACCTTC. Variable domain in full (rest from reference TRBV5-1 and TRBJ1-2): KAGVTQTPRYLIKTRGQQVTLSCSPISGHRSVSWYQQTPGQGLQFLFEYFSETQRNKGNFPGRFSGRQFSNSRSEMNVSTLELGDSALYLCASSWTGGSSGYTFGSGTRLTVV.